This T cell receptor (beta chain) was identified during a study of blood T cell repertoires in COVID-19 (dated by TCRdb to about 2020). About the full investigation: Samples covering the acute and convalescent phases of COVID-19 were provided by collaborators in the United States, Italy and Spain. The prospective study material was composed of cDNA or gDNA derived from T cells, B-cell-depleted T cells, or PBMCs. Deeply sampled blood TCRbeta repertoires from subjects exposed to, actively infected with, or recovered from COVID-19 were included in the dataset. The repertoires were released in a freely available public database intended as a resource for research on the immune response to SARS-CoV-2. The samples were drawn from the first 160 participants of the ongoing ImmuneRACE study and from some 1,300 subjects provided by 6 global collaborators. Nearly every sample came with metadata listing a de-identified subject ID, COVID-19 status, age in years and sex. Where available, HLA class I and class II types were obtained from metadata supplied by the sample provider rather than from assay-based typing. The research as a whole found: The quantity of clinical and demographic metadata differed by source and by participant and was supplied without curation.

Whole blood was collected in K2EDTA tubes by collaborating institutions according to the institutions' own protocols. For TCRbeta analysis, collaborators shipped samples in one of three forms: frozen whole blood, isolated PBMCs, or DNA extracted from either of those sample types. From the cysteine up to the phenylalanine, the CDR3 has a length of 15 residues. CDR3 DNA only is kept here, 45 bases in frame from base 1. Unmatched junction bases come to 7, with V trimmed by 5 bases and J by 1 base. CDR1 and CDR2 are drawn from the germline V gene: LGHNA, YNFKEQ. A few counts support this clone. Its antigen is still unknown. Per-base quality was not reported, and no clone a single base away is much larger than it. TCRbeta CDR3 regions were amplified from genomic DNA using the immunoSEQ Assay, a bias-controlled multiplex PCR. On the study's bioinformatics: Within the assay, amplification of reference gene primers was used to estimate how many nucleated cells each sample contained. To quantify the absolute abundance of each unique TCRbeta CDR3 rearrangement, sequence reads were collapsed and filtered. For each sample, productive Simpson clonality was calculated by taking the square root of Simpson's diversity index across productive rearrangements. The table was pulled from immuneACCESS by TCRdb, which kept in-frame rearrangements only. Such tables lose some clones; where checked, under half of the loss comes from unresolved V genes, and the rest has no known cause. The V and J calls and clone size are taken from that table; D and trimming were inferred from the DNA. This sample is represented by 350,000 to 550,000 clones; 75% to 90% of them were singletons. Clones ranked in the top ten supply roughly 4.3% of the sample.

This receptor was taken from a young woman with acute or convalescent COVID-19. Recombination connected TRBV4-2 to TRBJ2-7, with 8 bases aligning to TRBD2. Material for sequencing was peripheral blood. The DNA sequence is TGTGCCAGCAGCATAGCGGGACTCTCTTCCTACGAGCAGTACTTC. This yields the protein CASSIAGLSSYEQYF.